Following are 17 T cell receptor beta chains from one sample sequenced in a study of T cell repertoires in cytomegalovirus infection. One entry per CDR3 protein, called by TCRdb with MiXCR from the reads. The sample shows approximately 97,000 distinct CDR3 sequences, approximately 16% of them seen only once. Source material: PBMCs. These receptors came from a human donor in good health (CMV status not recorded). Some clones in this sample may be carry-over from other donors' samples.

The CDR3 spells CASSSRTMFAGYTF. The CDR3 bases are TGTGCCAGCTCGAGCAGAACGATGTTTGCGGGCTACACCTTC. The V gene is TRBV2, the J gene TRBJ1-2; D call uncertain. The germline gives CDR1 SNHLY, CDR2 FYNNEI. There are 14 residues in the CDR3. Between the trimmed V and J ends, which lost 8 bases and 8 bases, there was a span of 21 bases.

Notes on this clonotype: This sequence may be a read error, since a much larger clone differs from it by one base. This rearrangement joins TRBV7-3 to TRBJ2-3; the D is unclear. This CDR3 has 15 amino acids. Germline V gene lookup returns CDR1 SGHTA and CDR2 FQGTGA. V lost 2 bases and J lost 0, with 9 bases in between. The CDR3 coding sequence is TGTGCCAGCAGCTTAGATACTTCTAGCACAGATACGCAGTATTTT. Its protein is CASSLDTSSTDTQYF.

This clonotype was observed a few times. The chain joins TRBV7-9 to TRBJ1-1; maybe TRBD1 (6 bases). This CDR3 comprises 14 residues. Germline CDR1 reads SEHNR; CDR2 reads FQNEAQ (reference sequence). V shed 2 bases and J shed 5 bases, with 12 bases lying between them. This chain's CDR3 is CASSLTQGWTEAFF. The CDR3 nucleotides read TGTGCCAGCAGCTTAACACAGGGTTGGACTGAAGCTTTCTTT.

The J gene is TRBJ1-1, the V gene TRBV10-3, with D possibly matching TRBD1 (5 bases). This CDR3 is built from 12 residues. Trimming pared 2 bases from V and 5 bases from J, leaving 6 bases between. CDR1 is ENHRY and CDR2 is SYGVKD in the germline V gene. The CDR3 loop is CAISETGTEAFF. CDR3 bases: TGTGCCATCAGTGAGACAGGTACTGAAGCTTTCTTT.

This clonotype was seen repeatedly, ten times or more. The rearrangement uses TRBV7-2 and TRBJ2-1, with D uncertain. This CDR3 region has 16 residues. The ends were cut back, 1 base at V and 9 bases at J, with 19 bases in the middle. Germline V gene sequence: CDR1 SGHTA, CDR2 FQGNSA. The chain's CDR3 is CASSLDPATARTEQFF. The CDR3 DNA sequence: TGTGCCAGCAGCTTAGATCCCGCGACGGCGAGAACTGAGCAGTTCTTC.

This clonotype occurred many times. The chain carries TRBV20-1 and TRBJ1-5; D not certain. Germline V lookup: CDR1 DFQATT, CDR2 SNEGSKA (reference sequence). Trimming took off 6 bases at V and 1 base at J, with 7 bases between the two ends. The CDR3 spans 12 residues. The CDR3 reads CSAKRSNQPQHF. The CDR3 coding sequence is TGCAGTGCCAAACGGAGCAATCAGCCCCAGCATTTT.

The CDR3 DNA reads as TGTGCCAGCAGCCAAGATAGGACTAGCGGGGGTTATGAGCAGTTCTTC. It encodes CASSQDRTSGGYEQFF. This chain links TRBV4-2 with TRBJ2-1; 13 nucleotides line up with TRBD2. Germline CDR1 and CDR2: LGHNA and YNFKEQ. Germline trimming cut 0 bases from V and 8 bases from J; bases unmatched to any gene: 4. CDR3 length: 16 residues.

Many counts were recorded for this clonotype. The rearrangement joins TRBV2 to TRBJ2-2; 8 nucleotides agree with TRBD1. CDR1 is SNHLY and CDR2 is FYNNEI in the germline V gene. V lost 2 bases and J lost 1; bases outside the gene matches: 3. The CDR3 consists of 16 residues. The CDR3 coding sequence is TGTGCCAGCAGTGAATTGGACAGGGTGAACACCGGGGAGCTGTTTTTT. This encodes CASSELDRVNTGELFF. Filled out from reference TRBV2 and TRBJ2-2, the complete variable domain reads EPEVTQTPSHQVTQMGQEVILRCVPISNHLYFYWYRQILGQKVEFLVSFYNNEISEKSEIFDDQFSVERPDGSNFTLKIRSTKLEDSAMYFCASSELDRVNTGELFFGEGSRLTVL.

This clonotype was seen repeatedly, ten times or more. The CDR3 protein is CASSLLAQETQYF. For the CDR3, the DNA is TGTGCCAGCAGTTTACTAGCCCAAGAGACCCAGTACTTC. This chain joins TRBV12-3 or TRBV12-4 and TRBJ2-5, with D possibly being TRBD2 (5 bases). The CDR3 contains 13 residues. Trimming removed 2 bases from V and 1 base from J, with 5 bases in between.

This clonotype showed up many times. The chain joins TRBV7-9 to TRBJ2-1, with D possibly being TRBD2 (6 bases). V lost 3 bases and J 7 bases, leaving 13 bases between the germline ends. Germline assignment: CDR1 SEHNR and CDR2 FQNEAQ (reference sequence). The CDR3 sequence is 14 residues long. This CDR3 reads CASSFGTSSNEQFF. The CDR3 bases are TGTGCCAGCAGCTTTGGTACTAGCTCGAATGAGCAGTTCTTC.

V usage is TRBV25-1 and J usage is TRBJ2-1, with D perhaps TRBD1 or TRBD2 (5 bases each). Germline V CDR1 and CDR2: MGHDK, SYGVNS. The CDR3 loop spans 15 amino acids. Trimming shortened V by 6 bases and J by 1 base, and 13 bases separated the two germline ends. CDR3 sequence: CASRRAGQSYNEQFF. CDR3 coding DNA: TGTGCCAGCAGGAGGGCAGGGCAATCCTACAATGAGCAGTTCTTC.

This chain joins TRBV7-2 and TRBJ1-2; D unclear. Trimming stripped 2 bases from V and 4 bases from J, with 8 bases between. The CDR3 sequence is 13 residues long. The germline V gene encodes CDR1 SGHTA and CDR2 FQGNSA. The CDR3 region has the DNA TGTGCCAGCAGCTTAAGCACTCTCTATGGCTACACCTTC. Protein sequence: CASSLSTLYGYTF.

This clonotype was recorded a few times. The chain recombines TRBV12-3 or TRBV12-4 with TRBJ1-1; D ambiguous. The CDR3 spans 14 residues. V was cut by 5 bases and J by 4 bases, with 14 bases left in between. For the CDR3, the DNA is TGTGCCAGCAGTCCCCGTGAGGGAGGCACTGAAGCTTTCTTT. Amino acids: CASSPREGGTEAFF.

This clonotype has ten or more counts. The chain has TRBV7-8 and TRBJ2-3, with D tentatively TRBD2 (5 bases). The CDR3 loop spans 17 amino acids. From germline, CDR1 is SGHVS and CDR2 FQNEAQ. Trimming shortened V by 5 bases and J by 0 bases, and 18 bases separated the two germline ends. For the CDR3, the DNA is TGTGCCAGCAGCCCGTGGTTACCGTGGGAGAGCACAGATACGCAGTATTTT. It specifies CASSPWLPWESTDTQYF.

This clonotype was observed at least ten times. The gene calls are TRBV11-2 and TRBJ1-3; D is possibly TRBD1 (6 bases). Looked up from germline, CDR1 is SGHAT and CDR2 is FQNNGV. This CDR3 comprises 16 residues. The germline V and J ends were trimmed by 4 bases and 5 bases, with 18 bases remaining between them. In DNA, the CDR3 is TGTGCCAGCAGCTCGCTACGATACAGGGACCGAAACACCATATATTTT. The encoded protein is CASSSLRYRDRNTIYF.

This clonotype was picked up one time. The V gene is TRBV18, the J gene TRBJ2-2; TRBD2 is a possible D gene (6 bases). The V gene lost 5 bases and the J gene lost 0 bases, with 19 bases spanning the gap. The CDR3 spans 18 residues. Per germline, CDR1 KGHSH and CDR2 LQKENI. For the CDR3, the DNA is TGTGCCAGCTCAGGAGGGACGGCCGCGTCCGCGAACACCGGGGAGCTGTTTTTT. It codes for CASSGGTAASANTGELFF.

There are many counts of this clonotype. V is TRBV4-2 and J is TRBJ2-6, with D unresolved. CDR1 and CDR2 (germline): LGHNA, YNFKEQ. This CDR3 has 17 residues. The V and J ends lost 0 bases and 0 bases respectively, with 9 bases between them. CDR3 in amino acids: CASSQDTTTSGANVLTF. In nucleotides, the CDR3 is TGTGCCAGCAGCCAAGATACCACCACCTCTGGGGCCAACGTCCTGACTTTC.